One sample yielded the 9 T cell receptor beta chains listed below, sequenced in a study of technical replicates of blood from a handful of donors. The assay was immunoSEQ multiplex PCR, and TCRdb's table has in-frame clones only and misses some. This table holds approximately 81,000 clones, 95% found once. Sequencing was carried out using T cells isolated from PBMCs. These receptor sequences come from a human donor in good health.

This chain connects TRBV6-6 to TRBJ2-2, with D unresolved. The CDR3 is 12 residues long. V was shortened by 5 bases and J by 2 bases, with 3 bases between the two germline ends. The V gene's germline CDR1 is MNHNY and CDR2 SVGAGI (reference sequence). The DNA of the CDR3 is TGTGCCAGCAGTCTAAACACCGGGGAGCTGTTTTTT. It specifies CASSLNTGELFF.

The chain employs TRBV7-9 and TRBJ2-1; D gene unclear. Trimming took 4 bases from V and 13 from J, leaving 11 bases between them. The CDR3 contains 11 residues. CDR1 and CDR2 from the germline V gene are SEHNR and FQNEAQ (reference sequence). CDR3 sequence (DNA): TGTGCCAGCAGCTCCTGGGCGTCTCAGTTCTTC. Translating it yields CASSSWASQFF. The variable domain in full, completed from reference TRBV7-9 and TRBJ2-1, reads DTGVSQNPRHKITKRGQNVTFRCDPISEHNRLYWYRQTLGQGPEFLTYFQNEAQLEKSRLLSDRFSAERPKGSFSTLEIQRTEQGDSAMYLCASSSWASQFFGPGTRLTVL.

This chain connects TRBV30 to TRBJ2-1; weak D call: TRBD1 (5 bases). The CDR3 runs 13 residues. Germline V gene sequence: CDR1 GTSNPN, CDR2 SVGIG (reference sequence). V lost 4 bases to trimming and J lost 6 bases, with 13 bases between them. Here the CDR3 reads CAWNKGVPNEQFF. The DNA of the CDR3 is TGTGCCTGGAATAAAGGGGTTCCCAATGAGCAGTTCTTC.

The genes are TRBV6-5 and TRBJ2-7, with 8 bases identical to TRBD1. Germline V lookup: CDR1 MNHEY, CDR2 SVGAGI. The junction had 2 bases not matched to a gene; V was cut back by 2 bases and J by 2 bases. The CDR3 loop spans 14 amino acids. The CDR3 bases are TGTGCCAGCAGTTACGCACAGGGGGCCTACGAGCAGTACTTC. This sequence encodes CASSYAQGAYEQYF.

The rearrangement links TRBV5-1 to TRBJ2-7, with D tentatively TRBD1 (6 bases). This CDR3 comprises 14 residues. Germline V gene data show CDR1 as SGHRS and CDR2 as YFSETQ. Trimming left V 2 bases short and J 0 bases short, with 9 bases between. This chain's CDR3 is CASSLGGYSYEQYF. CDR3 DNA sequence: TGCGCCAGCAGCTTAGGGGGTTACTCCTACGAGCAGTACTTC. Supplemented by reference TRBV5-1 and TRBJ2-7, the full variable domain reads KAGVTQTPRYLIKTRGQQVTLSCSPISGHRSVSWYQQTPGQGLQFLFEYFSETQRNKGNFPGRFSGRQFSNSRSEMNVSTLELGDSALYLCASSLGGYSYEQYFGPGTRLTVT.

V and J are TRBV6-1 and TRBJ2-1; possibly TRBD2 for D (6 bases). Germline V gene data show CDR1 as MNHNS and CDR2 as SASEGT. V was clipped by 3 bases and J by 2 bases, with 14 bases between them. The CDR3 spans 16 residues. The CDR3 spells CASSDAGTPTYNEQFF. The CDR3 region has the DNA TGTGCCAGCAGTGATGCCGGGACTCCGACCTACAATGAGCAGTTCTTC.

The chain has TRBV6-5 and TRBJ1-3; D gene uncertain. V was shortened by 0 bases and J by 4 bases, with 7 bases between the two germline ends. CDR1 and CDR2 from the germline V gene are MNHEY and SVGAGI. The CDR3 has 14 amino acids. DNA for the CDR3: TGTGCCAGCAGTTACTCAAACGGGGGAAACACCATATATTTT. This sequence encodes CASSYSNGGNTIYF.

The chain recombines TRBV13 with TRBJ2-3; no clear D. Trimming left V 2 bases short and J 1 base short, with 4 bases between. Germline CDR1 and CDR2: PRHDT and FYEKMQ (reference sequence). The CDR3 spans 13 residues. CDR3 in amino acids: CASSLQGTDTQYF. CDR3 nucleotides: TGTGCCAGCAGCTTACAGGGCACAGATACGCAGTATTTT.

V and J are TRBV30 and TRBJ1-4; 12 bases fit TRBD1. The CDR3 sequence is 16 residues long. Germline CDR1 GTSNPN, CDR2 SVGIG (reference sequence). V lost 2 bases to trimming and J lost 2 bases; unmatched junction nucleotides: 3. In DNA, the CDR3 is TGTGCCTGGAGTTGGGGACAGGGGGCCACTAATGAAAAACTGTTTTTT. Protein sequence: CAWSWGQGATNEKLFF.